The 32 T cell receptor beta chains below come from one sample, sequenced in a study of T cell responses to AZD1222 COVID-19 vaccine. TCRdb's table, derived via immunoSEQ multiplex PCR, lists solely in-frame clones and lacks some. Counted here are 150,000 to 200,000 clones, 88% occurring once; the ten biggest clones make up 11%. The sequencing used peripheral blood, collected 28 days after the second AZD1222 dose. The receptors shown here come from an adult who received the AZD1222 COVID-19 vaccine.

The chain couples TRBV4-2 to TRBJ2-1, with a possible D match to TRBD2 (6 bases). Trimming took 0 bases from V and 12 from J, leaving 12 bases between them. In germline, CDR1 is LGHNA, CDR2 YNFKEQ. This CDR3 is built from 13 residues. The DNA of the CDR3 is TGTGCCAGCAGCCAAGATTTAAGAGCGGGGCAGTTCTTC. It yields the protein CASSQDLRAGQFF.

V and J are TRBV30 and TRBJ1-1; TRBD1 agrees at 8 bases. The CDR3 consists of 15 residues. Looked up from germline, CDR1 is GTSNPN and CDR2 is SVGIG (reference sequence). V trimming: 2 bases; J trimming: 1 base; junction bases outside the gene matches: 6. The CDR3 sequence: CAWSRTGRGNTEAFF. CDR3 in DNA: TGTGCCTGGAGTCGGACAGGGCGCGGGAACACTGAAGCTTTCTTT.

J is TRBJ2-1 and V is TRBV3-1 (or the pseudogene TRBV3-2), with D perhaps matching TRBD1 (5 bases). The CDR3 totals 12 residues. Per the germline V gene, CDR1 is LGHDT and CDR2 is YNNKEL (reference sequence). The V gene lost 6 bases and the J gene lost 7 bases, with 10 bases spanning the gap. CDR3: CASSLRVNEQFF. CDR3 nucleotides: TGTGCCAGCAGTCTCAGGGTAAATGAGCAGTTCTTC.

This chain connects TRBV7-2 to TRBJ1-5, with 7 nucleotides matching TRBD1. Germline V gives CDR1 SGHTA, CDR2 FQGNSA. The CDR3 runs to 15 residues. V lost 5 bases, J lost 4 bases, and 8 bases stayed unmatched. CDR3 nucleotides: TGTGCCAGCAGCCCGGCCGGACAGGCAAATCAGCCCCAGCATTTT. Translating gives CASSPAGQANQPQHF.

The count of this clone is one. The genes are TRBV7-2 and TRBJ1-2; a weak D match, TRBD1 (5 bases). Trimming stripped 5 bases from V and 4 bases from J, with 11 bases between. CDR1 is SGHTA, CDR2 FQGNSA, per germline. This CDR3 spans 13 amino acids. CDR3 sequence (DNA): TGTGCCAGCAGCGATACCGGGGCCTATGGCTACACCTTC. Protein product: CASSDTGAYGYTF. The complete variable domain, with remaining parts taken from reference TRBV7-2 and TRBJ1-2, reads GAGVSQSPSNKVTEKGKDVELRCDPISGHTALYWYRQSLGQGLEFLIYFQGNSAPDKSGLPSDRFSAERTGGSVSTLTIQRTQQEDSAVYLCASSDTGAYGYTFGSGTRLTVV.

The J gene is TRBJ1-6, the V gene TRBV7-3; the D is unclear. The CDR3 length is 15 residues. Germline-derived CDR1 and CDR2 are SGHTA and FQGTGA. Trimming stripped 4 bases from V and 5 bases from J, with 12 bases between. Here the CDR3 reads CASSSAPAHNSPLHF. The CDR3 DNA sequence: TGTGCCAGCAGCTCCGCCCCGGCACATAATTCACCCCTCCACTTT.

The CDR3 here is CASSYGDSGQPQHF. The CDR3, as DNA: TGTGCCAGCAGTTACGGAGACAGTGGTCAGCCCCAGCATTTT. The chain combines TRBV6-2 or TRBV6-3 with TRBJ1-5; weak D call: TRBD1 (5 bases). Germline values: CDR1 MNHEY, CDR2 SVGEGT. The CDR3 totals 14 residues. V gave up 2 bases and J gave up 6 bases, with 11 bases separating them.

The CDR3, as DNA: TGTGCCTCAAAGCTGGGGATTTGGTCACCCCTCCACTTT. This sequence encodes CASKLGIWSPLHF. The gene calls are TRBV28 and TRBJ1-6; D ambiguous. This CDR3 comprises 13 residues. Between the trimmed V and J ends, which lost 11 bases and 10 bases, there was a span of 18 bases. CDR1 and CDR2 (germline): MDHEN, SYDVKM.

V gene TRBV19 combines with J gene TRBJ1-2, with D possibly TRBD1 on 5 matching bases. Trimming pared 5 bases from V and 4 bases from J, leaving 11 bases between. The germline gives CDR1 LNHDA, CDR2 SQIVND (reference sequence). The CDR3 is 13 amino acids. CDR3 amino acids: CASSVTEFYGYTF. CDR3 DNA sequence: TGTGCCAGTAGTGTGACAGAATTCTATGGCTACACCTTC.

The CDR3, as DNA: TGTGCCGATGGGACAGGGGTAGCGAGTGAAGCTTTCTTT. Its protein product is CADGTGVASEAFF. V is TRBV7-9 and J is TRBJ1-1, with 10 bases aligning to TRBD1. The CDR3 is made up of 13 amino acids. V was pared by 11 bases and J by 7 bases, with 10 bases of the junction left unmatched. CDR1 and CDR2 from the germline V gene are SEHNR and FQNEAQ (reference sequence). Full variable domain (remainder filled in from reference TRBV7-9 and TRBJ1-1): DTGVSQNPRHKITKRGQNVTFRCDPISEHNRLYWYRQTLGQGPEFLTYFQNEAQLEKSRLLSDRFSAERPKGSFSTLEIQRTEQGDSAMYLCADGTGVASEAFFGQGTRLTVV.

The rearrangement links TRBV5-1 to TRBJ2-7; 9 bases fit TRBD1. This CDR3 contains 16 residues. V lost 4 bases, J lost 7 bases, and 15 bases stayed unmatched. Germline V lookup: CDR1 SGHRS, CDR2 YFSETQ. The CDR3 sequence is CASSPVRQGDLEEQYF. The CDR3 nucleotides are TGCGCCAGCAGCCCAGTCCGACAGGGGGACCTTGAGGAGCAGTACTTC.

The chain combines TRBV5-4 with TRBJ1-2; no firm D call. The germline CDR1 and CDR2 sequences are SGHNT and YYREEE (reference sequence). The V end lost 0 bases, the J end lost 4 bases, and 4 bases lay between the germline ends. This CDR3 comprises 12 residues. CDR3 in amino acids: CASSLDPYGYTF. The CDR3 bases are TGTGCCAGCAGCTTGGATCCCTATGGCTACACCTTC.

The gene calls are TRBV6-2 or TRBV6-3 and TRBJ2-7; 10 bases fit TRBD1. Germline CDR1 is MNHEY and CDR2 is SVGEGT. With 6 bases clipped from V and 3 bases from J, the junction kept 5 bases outside the gene matches. The CDR3 length is 14 residues. The CDR3 region is CASSLTGGGYEQYF. The DNA of the CDR3 is TGTGCCAGCAGCCTGACAGGGGGCGGCTACGAGCAGTACTTC.

This clone was picked up a small number of times. At the DNA level, this CDR3 is encoded by other sequences in the same sample as well. The V call is TRBV9, the J call TRBJ1-3; D is unclear. Trimming left V 2 bases short and J 1 base short, with 1 base between. The CDR3 has 12 amino acids. Germline V gene sequence: CDR1 SGDLS, CDR2 YYNGEE. The CDR3 sequence is CASSVSGNTIYF. CDR3 coding DNA: TGTGCCAGCAGCGTGTCTGGAAACACCATATATTTT.

V and J are TRBV4-2 and TRBJ1-1; the D is unclear. Germline V CDR1 and CDR2: LGHNA, YNFKEQ. The CDR3 totals 18 residues. V shed 1 base and J shed 0 bases, with 18 bases lying between them. The CDR3 is CASSQVGGVKAMNTEAFF. CDR3 sequence (DNA): TGTGCCAGCAGCCAAGTAGGCGGGGTTAAGGCCATGAACACTGAAGCTTTCTTT.

The chain carries TRBV2 and TRBJ1-6; TRBD1 is a possible D gene (5 bases). Per germline, CDR1 SNHLY and CDR2 FYNNEI. This CDR3 comprises 15 residues. The V end lost 6 bases, the J end lost 7 bases, and 16 bases lay between the germline ends. The CDR3 nucleotides read TGTGCCAGCAGGGACTCCGGGACGACCAATTCACCCCTCCACTTT. Protein sequence: CASRDSGTTNSPLHF.

The chain combines TRBV19 with TRBJ1-1; D not certain. The germline CDR1 and CDR2 sequences are LNHDA and SQIVND (reference sequence). The CDR3 consists of 13 residues. V was shortened by 6 bases and J by 1 base, with 9 bases between the two germline ends. CDR3 DNA sequence: TGTGCCAGTAGCCAGAGGCAGAACACTGAAGCTTTCTTT. Translation: CASSQRQNTEAFF.

This clone was observed once. The chain links TRBV3-1 (or the pseudogene TRBV3-2) to TRBJ1-5; unclear D gene. This CDR3 is built from 14 residues. Looked up from germline, CDR1 is LGHDT and CDR2 is YNNKEL (reference sequence). Trimming cost V 5 bases and J 0 bases, with 8 bases left between them. This chain's CDR3 is CASSETNSNQPQHF. The CDR3 bases are TGTGCCAGCAGCGAAACGAATAGCAATCAGCCCCAGCATTTT.

The rearrangement links TRBV5-1 to TRBJ2-7, with 8 bases identical to TRBD2. Germline V gene data show CDR1 as SGHRS and CDR2 as YFSETQ. This CDR3 contains 15 residues. J gave up 1 base and V 3 bases, and 6 bases lay outside the gene matches. DNA of the CDR3: TGCGCCAGCAGCTCCGAGCGGGGGCCGTCCTACGAGCAGTACTTC. Translation gives CASSSERGPSYEQYF.

In this sample, this clone turned up a few times. The CDR3 loop is CASSLAQNTEAFF. The DNA of the CDR3 is TGTGCCAGCAGCTTGGCACAGAACACTGAAGCTTTCTTT. The chain carries TRBV5-6 and TRBJ1-1; D gene unclear. The CDR3 runs to 13 residues. The germline V gene has CDR1 SGHDT and CDR2 YYEEEE. Deletions cut 0 bases from V and 1 base from J, with 4 bases between.

Only a few counts were recorded for this clone. The chain recombines TRBV2 with TRBJ2-7; D remains unclear. The CDR3 covers 13 residues. Trimming pared 7 bases from V and 1 base from J, leaving 11 bases between. CDR1 is SNHLY, CDR2 FYNNEI, per germline. The CDR3 protein is CASTVFVSYEQYF. CDR3 in DNA: TGTGCCAGCACCGTCTTCGTATCCTACGAGCAGTACTTC.

This clone has a handful of counts. V is TRBV9 and J is TRBJ2-3, with 9 positions matching TRBD2. The germline CDR1 and CDR2 sequences are SGDLS and YYNGEE. V was clipped by 4 bases and J by 0 bases; unmatched bases: 6. The CDR3 covers 16 residues. The DNA for the CDR3 is TGTGCCAGCAGCTTGCGGGGGGGGATCAGCACAGATACGCAGTATTTT. It codes for CASSLRGGISTDTQYF.

The gene calls are TRBV5-1 and TRBJ2-3; maybe TRBD1 (6 bases). The V and J ends lost 0 bases and 2 bases respectively, with 10 bases between them. Germline-derived CDR1 and CDR2 are SGHRS and YFSETQ. The CDR3 sequence is 15 residues long. CDR3 amino acids: CASSLGQAHTDTQYF. The CDR3 DNA reads TGCGCCAGCAGCTTGGGACAGGCCCACACAGATACGCAGTATTTT.

This chain joins TRBV30 and TRBJ2-7; 9 nucleotides line up with TRBD1. V dropped 4 bases and J dropped 6; count of bases not matched to a gene: 10. The length of the CDR3 is 14 residues. CDR1 GTSNPN and CDR2 SVGIG come from the germline V gene (reference sequence). As DNA, the CDR3 is TGTGCCTGGAAAGCCGGGACAGGGCGCGGCGAGCAGTACTTC. Encoded protein: CAWKAGTGRGEQYF.

The chain employs TRBV2 and TRBJ2-1; TRBD1 is a possible D gene (6 bases). Germline loops: CDR1 SNHLY, CDR2 FYNNEI. The ends were cut back, 4 bases at V and 5 bases at J, with 12 bases in the middle. The CDR3 consists of 14 residues. The CDR3 DNA sequence: TGTGCCAGCAGTGTGACTGGACAGAACAATGAGCAGTTCTTC. As protein: CASSVTGQNNEQFF.

The chain employs TRBV12-3 or TRBV12-4 and TRBJ2-7; 7 bases line up with TRBD1. CDR3 length: 13 amino acids. Losses at the gene ends were 7 bases for V and 3 bases for J; bases not matched to a gene: 6. CDR3 bases: TGTGCCAGCACCTTCGACAGGGACTACGAGCAGTACTTC. This codes for CASTFDRDYEQYF.

The chain combines TRBV5-1 with TRBJ2-1, with 7 bases lining up with TRBD2. The CDR3 extends over 15 amino acids. The trim removed 0 bases at V and 0 bases at J, leaving 0 bases unmatched. Germline values: CDR1 SGHRS, CDR2 YFSETQ. This chain's CDR3 is CASSLGLASYNEQFF. The CDR3 DNA reads as TGCGCCAGCAGCTTGGGACTAGCCTCCTACAATGAGCAGTTCTTC. Looking up the rest from reference TRBV5-1 and TRBJ2-1 gives the full variable domain: KAGVTQTPRYLIKTRGQQVTLSCSPISGHRSVSWYQQTPGQGLQFLFEYFSETQRNKGNFPGRFSGRQFSNSRSEMNVSTLELGDSALYLCASSLGLASYNEQFFGPGTRLTVL.

The chain is built from TRBV6-5 and TRBJ1-2; TRBD1 matches 7 bases. Germline trimming cut 1 base from V and 7 bases from J; bases unmatched to any gene: 9. The CDR3 length is 15 residues. CDR1 and CDR2 from the germline V gene are MNHEY and SVGAGI. The CDR3 DNA follows: TGTGCCAGCAGTTACTGGGACAGCGGAATCTCTGGCTACACCTTC. Residues: CASSYWDSGISGYTF.

The V call is TRBV7-2, the J call TRBJ1-1; D is uncertain. Germline lookup yields CDR1 SGHTA and CDR2 FQGNSA. The V and J ends lost 5 bases and 0 bases respectively, with 10 bases between them. The CDR3 spans 14 residues. The CDR3 region is CASSLDRMNTEAFF. The DNA for the CDR3 is TGTGCCAGCAGCCTGGACCGCATGAACACTGAAGCTTTCTTT. The full variable domain, in which reference TRBV7-2 and TRBJ1-1 provide the parts outside the CDR3, is GAGVSQSPSNKVTEKGKDVELRCDPISGHTALYWYRQSLGQGLEFLIYFQGNSAPDKSGLPSDRFSAERTGGSVSTLTIQRTQQEDSAVYLCASSLDRMNTEAFFGQGTRLTVV.

There are a few counts of this clone. J is TRBJ2-3 and V is TRBV11-2; D is perhaps TRBD1 or TRBD2 (6 bases each). CDR3 length equals 15 residues. Germline lookup yields CDR1 SGHAT and CDR2 FQNNGV. V shed 6 bases and J shed 2 bases, with 15 bases lying between them. CDR3 sequence (DNA): TGTGCCAGCAGACGCGGGGACACTGTCACAGATACGCAGTATTTT. This encodes CASRRGDTVTDTQYF.

The chain uses TRBV6-5 and TRBJ2-7; D uncertain. The V end lost 5 bases, the J end lost 0 bases, and 5 bases lay between the germline ends. The CDR3 extends over 12 amino acids. CDR1 and CDR2 (germline): MNHEY, SVGAGI. The CDR3 sequence is CASSRTSYEQYF. The CDR3 nucleotides read TGTGCCAGCAGTCGGACCTCCTACGAGCAGTACTTC.

This sequence joins TRBV5-1 and TRBJ2-5; D gene ambiguous. There are 14 residues in the CDR3. Trimming cost V 2 bases and J 4 bases, with 12 bases left between them. Germline V lookup: CDR1 SGHRS, CDR2 YFSETQ. The CDR3 loop is CASSFTPGGETQYF. The DNA for the CDR3 is TGCGCCAGCAGCTTCACGCCAGGCGGAGAGACCCAGTACTTC.